This T cell receptor (beta chain) was documented in a study of T cells in Graves' hyperthyroidism and ophthalmopathy. The CDR3 spans 14 residues. Germline V gene sequence: CDR1 DFQATT, CDR2 SNEGSKA (reference sequence). Trimming at V came to 6 bases and at J to 8 bases, leaving 12 bases not matched to a gene. The source material, RNA transcripts, was used to amplify TCR beta CDR3 regions. When the TCR CDR3 underwent first-round RT-PCR, the HTBI primer set was used. In TCRdb, the multiplex PCR reads were re-called with MiXCR into one record per CDR3 protein. The sample carries 25,000 to 30,000 distinct CDR3 sequences, around 40% recorded once.

The origin of this receptor is a woman aged 25 to 39 with Graves' hyperthyroidism. What was sequenced was blood. The chain is built from TRBV20-1 and TRBJ2-1; 8 nucleotides line up with TRBD1. CDR3 sequence: CSAPGTGNEYEQFF. Written as DNA, the CDR3 is TGCAGTGCCCCCGGGACAGGAAATGAATATGAGCAGTTCTTC.